This TCR beta chain was observed in a study of shared clonotypes between healthy human individuals. Adults of Caucasian background living in Nashville, Tennessee made up all donors. The junction had 11 bases not matched to a gene; V was cut back by 8 bases and J by 5 bases. The CDR3 sequence is 15 residues long. Germline CDR1 is SGHNT and CDR2 is YENEEA. Sequencing used immunoSEQ multiplex PCR; TCRdb keeps in-frame clones, though not all of them. The sample includes millions of clones, 85% to 95% of them seen just once. The clonotype originates from a man aged 18 to 30 in good health. The chain recombines TRBV11-3 with TRBJ2-2; TRBD1 agrees at 7 bases. The source material was naive CD4+ T cells sorted from blood. Described subset: CD45RA+ positively selected. CDR3 nucleotide sequence: TGTGCCAGCGGAACCGGGACAGTGGGGACCGGGGAGCTGTTTTTT. This encodes CASGTGTVGTGELFF.